This T cell receptor (beta chain) was identified in a study of persistence of HIV-infected CD4 T cells. Study-wide context: Donors were ART-treated; their CMV- and Gag-responding CD4+ T cells were isolated.

This was the immunoSEQ version 4 assay in survey mode. Libraries were prepared by immunoSEQ multiplex PCR; TCRdb keeps only in-frame clonotypes and omits some of them. The repertoire has 50,000 or so clones, 70% to 80% of them found once; the top ten carry 3%. The CDR3 totals 13 residues. The V end lost 2 bases, the J end lost 10 bases, and 9 bases lay between the germline ends. This clone was detected only a few times. Antigen unknown. Lysates of CMV-infected fibroblasts at 10 ug/mL stimulated these cells. Memory cells lacking CD40L and CD69 with high CD45RO were sorted. Overall study results and limits: Degenerate expanded CDR3beta sequences were enriched among CMV- and Gag-responding cells. Proviral oligoclonality tracked with TCR oligoclonality within the same sorted cells. Compared with CD3/CD28-stimulated cells, CMV- and Gag-responding cells showed lower TCRbeta richness.

This material consisted of CD4+ T cells sorted from PBMCs after roughly 18-hour stimulation, taken from a patient who received antiretroviral therapy. The chain recombines TRBV12-3 or TRBV12-4 with TRBJ1-6, with D unclear. The sequence was collected from an adult man with HIV who was CMV-seropositive. CDR3 sequence (DNA): TGTGCCAGCAGTTTATTTAAAGGCTCACCCCTCCACTTT. This gives the protein CASSLFKGSPLHF.